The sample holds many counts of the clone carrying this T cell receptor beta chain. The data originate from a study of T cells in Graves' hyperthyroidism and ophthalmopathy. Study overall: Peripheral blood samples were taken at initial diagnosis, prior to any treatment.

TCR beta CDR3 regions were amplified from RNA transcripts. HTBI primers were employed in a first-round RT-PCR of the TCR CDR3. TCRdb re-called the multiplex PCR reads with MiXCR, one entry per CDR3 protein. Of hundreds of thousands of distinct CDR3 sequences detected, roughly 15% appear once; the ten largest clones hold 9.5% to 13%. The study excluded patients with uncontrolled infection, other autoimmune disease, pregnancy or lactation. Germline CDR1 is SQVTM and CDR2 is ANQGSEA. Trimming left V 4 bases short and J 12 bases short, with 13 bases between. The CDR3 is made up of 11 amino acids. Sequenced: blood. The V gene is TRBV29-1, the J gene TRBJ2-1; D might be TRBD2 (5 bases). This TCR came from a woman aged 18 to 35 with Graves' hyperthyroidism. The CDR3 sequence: CSVVGAARQFF. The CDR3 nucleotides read TGCAGCGTTGTGGGAGCAGCAAGGCAGTTCTTC.